This TCR beta chain was found in a study of blood T cell repertoires in COVID-19. Overall study: The United States, Italy and Spain provided the acute and convalescent COVID-19 samples. The cDNA or gDNA used as material had been derived from T cells, B-cell-depleted T cells, or PBMCs.

Germline CDR1 reads SGHNT; CDR2 reads YENEEA. The CDR3 covers 16 residues. Germline trimming cut 0 bases from V and 8 bases from J; bases unmatched to any gene: 8. Source study methods: Scientists estimated how many nucleated cells there were by amplifying reference gene primers. Repertoires were generated with immunoSEQ multiplex PCR, while TCRdb's copy carries only in-frame clones and drops some. That table gives V, J and clone size, and the DNA gave D and trimming. The sample lists over 10,000 clones; about 86% were seen once. The J gene is TRBJ2-2, the V gene TRBV11-3, with TRBD2 identical over 8 bases. The clonotype comes from a man older than 75 with acute or convalescent COVID-19. Sequenced sample: peripheral blood. The CDR3 loop is CASSLESAGGSGELFF. For the CDR3, the DNA is TGTGCCAGCAGCTTAGAATCGGCGGGAGGTTCGGGGGAGCTGTTTTTT.